Shown below are 29 T cell receptor beta chains from a single sample sequenced in a study of technical replicates of blood from several donors. The data were produced by immunoSEQ multiplex PCR, yet TCRdb's version contains in-frame clones alone and is incomplete. The sample records about 97,000 clones, around 96% being singletons. The sequenced material came from T cells isolated from PBMCs. These receptors were collected from a human donor in good health.

The chain joins TRBV29-1 to TRBJ2-4, with 7 bases lining up with TRBD2. Germline-derived CDR1 and CDR2 are SQVTM and ANQGSEA. The CDR3 length is 15 residues. Trimming cost V 4 bases and J 1 base; bases outside gene matches: 7. In nucleotides, the CDR3 is TGCAGCGTTGCAGAGACCGGGAGGGCCAAAAACATTCAGTACTTC. Its translation is CSVAETGRAKNIQYF.

V and J are TRBV9 and TRBJ1-1, with a tentative D call TRBD1 (5 bases). The CDR3 spans 13 residues. From germline, CDR1 is SGDLS and CDR2 YYNGEE. V was shortened by 4 bases and J by 7 bases, with 14 bases between the two germline ends. This chain's CDR3 is CASSLMGGGEAFF. In DNA form, the CDR3 reads TGTGCCAGCAGCCTTATGGGGGGAGGTGAAGCTTTCTTT.

V is TRBV4-2 and J is TRBJ1-4; D gene ambiguous. The germline CDR1 and CDR2 sequences are LGHNA and YNFKEQ. The CDR3 totals 17 residues. The ends were cut back, 1 base at V and 0 bases at J, with 12 bases in the middle. The CDR3 region is CASSQVVSVATNEKLFF. The CDR3 DNA reads TGTGCCAGCAGCCAAGTGGTTTCAGTTGCAACTAATGAAAAACTGTTTTTT.

The chain joins TRBV15 to TRBJ1-1; D is possibly TRBD1 (6 bases). The CDR3 is 17 amino acids. Trimming pared 0 bases from V and 8 bases from J, leaving 22 bases between. CDR1 and CDR2 from the germline V gene are LNHNV and YYDKDF (reference sequence). The CDR3 coding sequence is TGTGCCACCAGCAGAGATTGGGGGCGCGCTGACAGGATGGAAGCTTTCTTT. Translation: CATSRDWGRADRMEAFF.

The chain recombines TRBV6-1 with TRBJ1-1; D is unclear. V was pared by 2 bases and J by 4 bases, with 14 bases between. CDR3 size: 15 residues. Germline CDR1 MNHNS, CDR2 SASEGT. CDR3 amino acids: CASSESGMVFTEAFF. The CDR3 nucleotides are TGTGCCAGCAGTGAATCCGGGATGGTTTTCACTGAAGCTTTCTTT.

CDR3 amino acids: CAWRSDSALEAFF. DNA of the CDR3: TGTGCCTGGAGATCTGACAGTGCCCTTGAAGCTTTCTTT. The V and J genes are TRBV30 and TRBJ1-1; possibly TRBD1 for D (5 bases). The CDR3 loop spans 13 amino acids. V dropped 3 bases and J dropped 7 bases, with 15 bases sitting between them. Germline V lookup: CDR1 GTSNPN, CDR2 SVGIG (reference sequence).

A remark on this clone: Mismatch with germline at one junction end may stem from a read error. This chain links TRBV7-7 with TRBJ2-7; a possible D gene is TRBD1 (5 bases). CDR3 size: 15 residues. In germline, CDR1 is SSHAT, CDR2 FNYEAQ (reference sequence). The CDR3 protein is CASSQSRVPFYEQYF. In DNA form, the CDR3 reads TGTGCTAGCAGCCAGAGCAGGGTCCCGTTCTACGAGCAGTACTTC.

The chain combines TRBV6-6 with TRBJ2-7; 8 bases align to TRBD1. This CDR3 is built from 13 residues. Germline CDR1 reads MNHNY; CDR2 reads SVGAGI (reference sequence). V was clipped by 5 bases and J by 7 bases; unmatched bases: 7. The CDR3 protein is CASSAPGGWEQYF. CDR3 in DNA: TGTGCCAGCAGTGCCCCAGGGGGCTGGGAGCAGTACTTC.

The genes are TRBV19 and TRBJ2-2; 7 bases agree with TRBD1. Germline V gene data show CDR1 as LNHDA and CDR2 as SQIVND (reference sequence). The V and J ends lost 6 bases and 5 bases, in that order; junction bases with no gene match: 0. The CDR3 has 12 amino acids. CDR3 amino acids: CASRQGTGELFF. The CDR3 nucleotides read TGTGCCAGTAGACAGGGGACCGGGGAGCTGTTTTTT. Full variable domain (outside the CDR3, taken from reference TRBV19 and TRBJ2-2): DGGITQSPKYLFRKEGQNVTLSCEQNLNHDAMYWYRQDPGQGLRLIYYSQIVNDFQKGDIAEGYSVSREKKESFPLTVTSAQKNPTAFYLCASRQGTGELFFGEGSRLTVL.

The rearrangement uses TRBV15 and TRBJ1-5, with D perhaps matching TRBD1 (5 bases). Germline loops: CDR1 LNHNV, CDR2 YYDKDF (reference sequence). CDR3 size: 15 residues. V shed 0 bases and J shed 3 bases, with 9 bases lying between them. CDR3 sequence: CATSREGGANQPQHF. CDR3 sequence (DNA): TGTGCCACCAGCAGAGAGGGAGGGGCCAATCAGCCCCAGCATTTT.

V and J are TRBV10-3 and TRBJ1-3; D uncertain. Trimming removed 0 bases at V and 0 bases at J, with 6 bases between. CDR1 is ENHRY, CDR2 SYGVKD, per germline. The CDR3 is 15 amino acids. Here the CDR3 reads CAISESSNSGNTIYF. In nucleotides, the CDR3 is TGTGCCATCAGTGAGTCGTCTAACTCTGGAAACACCATATATTTT.

This sequence joins TRBV7-9 and TRBJ1-1; D ambiguous. V dropped 6 bases and J dropped 6 bases, with 11 bases sitting between them. Germline V lookup: CDR1 SEHNR, CDR2 FQNEAQ (reference sequence). This CDR3 is built from 12 residues. DNA of the CDR3: TGTGCCAGCAGTTTATACTCCCCTGAAGCTTTCTTT. Translated: CASSLYSPEAFF.

The CDR3 loop reads CATIEGLPYEQYF. The CDR3 nucleotides are TGTGCCACCATCGAGGGCCTCCCATACGAGCAGTACTTC. The chain is built from TRBV15 and TRBJ2-7; the D gene is possibly TRBD2 (5 bases). The CDR3 has 13 amino acids. Germline CDR1 LNHNV, CDR2 YYDKDF (reference sequence). The V end lost 7 bases, the J end lost 4 bases, and 14 bases lay between the germline ends. Variable domain in full (rest from reference TRBV15 and TRBJ2-7): DAMVIQNPRYQVTQFGKPVTLSCSQTLNHNVMYWYQQKSSQAPKLLFHYYDKDFNNEADTPDNFQSRRPNTSFCFLDIRSPGLGDTAMYLCATIEGLPYEQYFGPGTRLTVT.

This clone was detected only once. The rearrangement uses TRBV19 and TRBJ1-2; D is undetermined. Trimming removed 5 bases at V and 1 base at J, with 14 bases between. The CDR3 length is 15 residues. In germline, CDR1 is LNHDA, CDR2 SQIVND (reference sequence). CDR3 sequence reads: CASSPSPPGNYGYTF. Here the CDR3 DNA reads TGTGCCAGTAGTCCGTCCCCCCCGGGTAACTATGGCTACACCTTC.

This chain links TRBV14 with TRBJ2-3; D is ambiguous. The CDR3 spans 13 residues. Deletions cut 0 bases from V and 4 bases from J, with 5 bases between. CDR1 and CDR2 (germline): SGHDN, FVKESK. The CDR3, as DNA: TGTGCCAGCAGCCAAGATCCAGCAGATACGCAGTATTTT. Encoded protein: CASSQDPADTQYF.

The chain joins TRBV21-1 to TRBJ1-1; the table's D call TRBD1 went unverified against the DNA. TRBV21-1 is described as a pseudogene. This CDR3 has 12 residues. In DNA, the CDR3 is TGTGCCGGGCAGAGCCCTAAGCCTGAAGCTTTCTTT. Translating it yields CAGQSPKPEAFF.

The chain links TRBV7-6 to TRBJ1-1; D may be TRBD1 (5 bases). Trimming took off 0 bases at V and 0 bases at J, with 11 bases between the two ends. This CDR3 is 16 amino acids long. The germline CDR1 and CDR2 sequences are SGHVS and FNYEAQ. This CDR3 is CASSLAGHRMNTEAFF. The CDR3 DNA is TGTGCCAGCAGCTTAGCGGGGCACCGGATGAACACTGAAGCTTTCTTT.

The rearrangement links TRBV28 to TRBJ2-5, with 10 bases matching TRBD2. Trimming removed 8 bases from V and 3 bases from J; junction bases left unmatched: 15. Looked up from germline, CDR1 is MDHEN and CDR2 is SYDVKM. This CDR3 is built from 17 residues. CDR3 sequence: CASLRSWASGSEETQYF. The CDR3 DNA reads as TGTGCCAGCCTAAGATCTTGGGCTAGCGGGAGTGAAGAGACCCAGTACTTC.

This sequence joins TRBV10-2 and TRBJ2-1; 9 bases are a match to TRBD1. The germline V gene encodes CDR1 WSHSY and CDR2 SAAADI. V was clipped by 9 bases and J by 5 bases; unmatched bases: 11. This CDR3 region has 15 residues. As DNA, the CDR3 is TGCGCCAGTGGACCGGGACAGGGTATGGACAATGAGCAGTTCTTC. This codes for CASGPGQGMDNEQFF.

The rearrangement uses TRBV13 and TRBJ1-2; the D is unclear. Germline assignment: CDR1 PRHDT and CDR2 FYEKMQ (reference sequence). The CDR3 spans 12 residues. The V gene lost 4 bases and the J gene lost 4 bases, with 7 bases spanning the gap. Here the CDR3 DNA reads TGTGCCAGCAGCTGGACTGTCTATGGCTACACCTTC. Amino acids: CASSWTVYGYTF. Using reference TRBV13 and TRBJ1-2 for the parts outside the CDR3, the full variable domain is AAGVIQSPRHLIKEKRETATLKCYPIPRHDTVYWYQQGPGQDPQFLISFYEKMQSDKGSIPDRFSAQQFSDYHSELNMSSLELGDSALYFCASSWTVYGYTFGSGTRLTVV.

This rearrangement joins TRBV2 to TRBJ2-3; perhaps TRBD2 as D (7 bases). Trimming left V 8 bases short and J 3 bases short, with 21 bases between. Germline loops: CDR1 SNHLY, CDR2 FYNNEI. This CDR3 contains 16 residues. CDR3 residues: CASELASGGGTDTQYF. As DNA, the CDR3 is TGTGCCAGCGAGCTCGCTAGCGGAGGGGGAACAGATACGCAGTATTTT.

V and J are TRBV19 and TRBJ1-4; TRBD1 matches 10 bases. Germline V CDR1 and CDR2: LNHDA, SQIVND (reference sequence). V lost 6 bases, J lost 3 bases, and 4 bases stayed unmatched. This CDR3 contains 15 residues. The CDR3, as DNA: TGTGCCAGTAGATCGGGACAGGGGTCTAATGAAAAACTGTTTTTT. This encodes CASRSGQGSNEKLFF.

This chain connects TRBV6-6 to TRBJ1-4; 7 positions match TRBD1. CDR1 MNHNY and CDR2 SVGAGI come from the germline V gene (reference sequence). Germline trimming cut 4 bases from V and 3 bases from J; bases unmatched to any gene: 5. This CDR3 region has 15 residues. The CDR3 coding sequence is TGTGCCAGCAGTTTAACCAGGGGGGCTAATGAAAAACTGTTTTTT. Amino acid sequence: CASSLTRGANEKLFF.

The genes are TRBV28 and TRBJ2-3, with D hard to call. Germline lookup yields CDR1 MDHEN and CDR2 SYDVKM. CDR3 length: 11 residues. The ends were cut back, 10 bases at V and 4 bases at J, with 9 bases in the middle. In nucleotides, the CDR3 is TGTGCCACCAATACACCAGATACGCAGTATTTT. Translating it yields CATNTPDTQYF.

This chain connects TRBV7-7 to TRBJ2-1, with TRBD1 matching over 7 bases. The CDR3 totals 13 residues. Germline values: CDR1 SSHAT, CDR2 FNYEAQ (reference sequence). Trimming took 4 bases from V and 6 from J; bases not matched to a gene: 3. The CDR3 DNA reads TGTGCCAGCAGCTGGGACAGTTCCAATGAGCAGTTCTTC. Protein sequence: CASSWDSSNEQFF.

This clone was observed a single time. This rearrangement joins TRBV7-3 to TRBJ2-2; D not certain. The CDR3 runs to 14 residues. The germline V and J ends were trimmed by 4 bases and 0 bases, with 6 bases remaining between them. The V gene's germline CDR1 is SGHTA and CDR2 FQGTGA. CDR3 coding DNA: TGTGCCAGCAGCTCACGAGCGAACACCGGGGAGCTGTTTTTT. This encodes CASSSRANTGELFF. Variable domain in full (rest from reference TRBV7-3 and TRBJ2-2): GAGVSQTPSNKVTEKGKYVELRCDPISGHTALYWYRQSLGQGPEFLIYFQGTGAADDSGLPNDRFFAVRPEGSVSTLKIQRTERGDSAVYLCASSSRANTGELFFGEGSRLTVL.

The genes are TRBV25-1 and TRBJ1-2; D is possibly TRBD1 (5 bases). The CDR3 is 13 amino acids. CDR1 is MGHDK, CDR2 SYGVNS, per germline. Between the trimmed V and J ends, which lost 3 bases and 9 bases, there was a span of 14 bases. The chain's CDR3 is CASSESEGQRYTF. The DNA for the CDR3 is TGTGCCAGCAGTGAGTCCGAAGGACAACGCTACACCTTC.

This clone was counted ten times or more. The gene calls are TRBV5-4 and TRBJ2-7; D remains ambiguous. The CDR3 contains 11 residues. V was pared by 7 bases and J by 0 bases, with 5 bases between. Germline values: CDR1 SGHNT, CDR2 YYREEE (reference sequence). CDR3 amino acids: CASGNSYEQYF. The CDR3 bases are TGTGCCAGCGGCAACTCCTACGAGCAGTACTTC.

The chain is built from TRBV7-2 and TRBJ2-7; 11 bases agree with TRBD2. V lost 0 bases, J lost 7 bases, and 17 bases stayed unmatched. The CDR3 is 19 residues long. CDR1 is SGHTA and CDR2 is FQGNSA in the germline V gene. The DNA for the CDR3 is TGTGCCAGCAGCTTAGCGGGCCTTAAACTAGCGGGAGTTTCTCTTGAGCAGTACTTC. Translated: CASSLAGLKLAGVSLEQYF.